This T cell receptor (beta chain) was captured by sequencing in a study of cytotoxic CD8 clonotypes in ibrutinib-treated CLL. TCRdb keeps only in-frame clones here, not all; method: immunoSEQ multiplex PCR. The sample has 200,000 or so clones; 60% to 80% are singletons. Germline CDR1 is SQVTM and CDR2 is ANQGSEA. With 7 bases clipped from V and 1 base from J, the junction kept 6 bases outside the gene matches. The CDR3 runs 13 residues. Study results and limitations: Samples were collected at differing times from sustained-remission and progressing patients. Clonality was higher at baseline than in age-matched healthy donors and tracked circulating CD8+ T-cell counts.

This clone has only a few counts. Its target is unknown. This TCR was recovered from a human donor with chronic lymphocytic leukemia. The genes are TRBV29-1 and TRBJ1-1; 7 bases are shared with TRBD1. The sequenced sample was PBMCs, obtained after 12 months of ibrutinib treatment. CDR3 bases: TGCAGCGGACAGGGTTGGAAGAACACTGAAGCTTTCTTT. It yields the protein CSGQGWKNTEAFF.